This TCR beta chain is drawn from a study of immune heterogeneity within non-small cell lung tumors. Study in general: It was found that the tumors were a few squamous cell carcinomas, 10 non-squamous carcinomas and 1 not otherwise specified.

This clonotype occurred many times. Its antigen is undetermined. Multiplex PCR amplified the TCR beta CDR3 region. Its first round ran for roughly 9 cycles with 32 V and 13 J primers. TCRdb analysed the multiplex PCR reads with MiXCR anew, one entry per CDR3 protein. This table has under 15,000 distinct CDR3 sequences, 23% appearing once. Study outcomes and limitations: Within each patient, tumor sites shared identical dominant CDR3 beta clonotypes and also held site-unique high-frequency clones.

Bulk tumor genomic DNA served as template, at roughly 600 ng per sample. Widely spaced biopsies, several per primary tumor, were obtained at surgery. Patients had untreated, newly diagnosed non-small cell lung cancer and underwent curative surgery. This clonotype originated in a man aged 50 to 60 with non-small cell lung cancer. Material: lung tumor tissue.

DNA for the CDR3: TGTGCCAGCAGCTTTGGCGGGGGGGCCTACGAGCAGTACTTC. Translated: CASSFGGGAYEQYF. The chain has TRBV7-9 and TRBJ2-7, with TRBD2 identical over 9 bases. The CDR3 has 14 amino acids. Trimming removed 3 bases from V and 2 bases from J; junction bases left unmatched: 2. The germline CDR1 and CDR2 sequences are SEHNR and FQNEAQ (reference sequence).